This TCR beta chain was captured by sequencing in a study of T cells after yellow fever vaccination. Study-level findings and limits: The CD4 compartment and the CD8 compartment contained a small share of clonotypes in common. Clones from primary vaccination mostly reappeared after the booster (around 96% CD4, roughly 87% CD8).

Template-switching 5'RACE yielded the TCR cDNA; a universal primer site and UMIs were added in the process. TCRdb redid the calling of the 5' RACE reads with MiXCR, one entry per CDR3 protein. The sample includes 250,000 to 350,000 distinct CDR3 sequences, 3.5% to 4.5% of them seen just once. The CDR3 consists of 12 residues. The V end was cut by 6 bases, the J end by 5 bases, with 10 bases between. The germline gives CDR1 SGHTA, CDR2 FQGNSA. At least ten counts were recorded for this clonotype. Its antigen remains unknown. The receptor was derived from a man between 18 and 35 years old who received the YFV17D yellow fever vaccine. V gene TRBV7-2 combines with J gene TRBJ2-5; unclear D gene. The sequencing here drew on PBMCs, taken 15 days after the yellow fever booster vaccination. CDR3 loop: CASSGLRETQYF. CDR3 nucleotides: TGTGCCAGCAGTGGTCTCAGGGAGACCCAGTACTTC.